This T cell receptor (beta chain) was observed in a study of CD8 T cells in Susac syndrome. This CDR3 spans 14 amino acids. Germline trimming cut 9 bases from V and 4 bases from J; bases unmatched to any gene: 8. CDR1 and CDR2 from the germline V gene are LNHDA and SQIVND (reference sequence). High-throughput TCR beta sequencing covered peripheral CD8+ and CD4+ T cells. Negative isolation was applied to CD8+ and CD4+ T cells, and FACS enrichment was applied to TEMRA cells. Reverse transcription of 0.5 to 1 ug RNA was performed with random hexamers. The CDR3 of TCR beta was amplified by immunoSEQ multiplex PCR across 54 Vbeta and 13 Jbeta. TCRdb independently ran MiXCR on the immunoSEQ multiplex PCR reads; one entry per CDR3 protein. Among 100,000 to 150,000 distinct CDR3 sequences listed, about 94% were seen once.

The sample comprised CD4+ T cells from PBMCs. The chain couples TRBV19 to TRBJ2-1; 8 positions agree with TRBD1. The TCR originated in a human donor with multiple sclerosis. As DNA, the CDR3 is TGTGCCAGCGAAGACAGGGGACGGTACAATGAGCAGTTCTTC. Translating it yields CASEDRGRYNEQFF.